Following are 15 T cell receptor beta chains from one sample sequenced in a study of T cells after yellow fever vaccination. From the 5' RACE reads, TCRdb called clonotypes with MiXCR, one entry per CDR3 protein. The table includes 450,000 to 600,000 distinct CDR3 sequences, about 13% detected once. The sequencing used PBMCs, collected on the day of the yellow fever booster vaccination. These TCRs come from a man aged 25 to 45 who received the YFV17D yellow fever vaccine.

This clonotype occurred many times. The J gene is TRBJ2-1, the V gene TRBV24-1, with 10 bases identical to TRBD2. This CDR3 is built from 15 residues. With 9 bases clipped from V and 6 bases from J, the junction kept 10 bases outside the gene matches. Germline assignment: CDR1 KGHDR and CDR2 SFDVKD. The CDR3 DNA reads as TGTGCCACCCGATCCGCTAGCGGGAGTATCAATGAGCAGTTCTTC. Protein product: CATRSASGSINEQFF.

The V gene is TRBV27, the J gene TRBJ2-7; TRBD1 agrees at 12 bases. The germline gives CDR1 MNHEY, CDR2 SMNVEV (reference sequence). V shed 6 bases and J 1 base; nucleotides not matched to a gene: 4. The CDR3 runs to 15 residues. DNA for the CDR3: TGTGCCAGCAGGGGACAGGGGGCTGTGTCCTACGAGCAGTACTTC. Protein sequence: CASRGQGAVSYEQYF.

The rearrangement uses TRBV20-1 and TRBJ2-1; 8 bases are shared with TRBD2. The germline V gene has CDR1 DFQATT and CDR2 SNEGSKA (reference sequence). Germline trimming cut 4 bases from V and 0 bases from J; bases unmatched to any gene: 11. The CDR3 consists of 17 residues. The CDR3 region has the DNA TGCAGTGCTAAGACTAGCGAGACCTTCAGCTCCTACAATGAGCAGTTCTTC. This translates into CSAKTSETFSSYNEQFF.

The chain joins TRBV7-9 to TRBJ2-7; possibly TRBD1 for D (5 bases). V was pared by 8 bases and J by 3 bases, with 11 bases between. The CDR3 totals 12 residues. Looked up from germline, CDR1 is SEHNR and CDR2 is FQNEAQ (reference sequence). Written as DNA, the CDR3 is TGTGCCAGCGAAGGGGCAGGCTACGAGCAGTACTTC. This sequence encodes CASEGAGYEQYF.

At least ten counts were recorded for this clonotype. Mismatch with germline at one junction end may stem from a read error. V usage is TRBV7-9 and J usage is TRBJ2-6; D is undetermined. Germline CDR1 is SEHNR and CDR2 is FQNEAQ (reference sequence). CDR3 length: 14 amino acids. The CDR3 is CASSLTAGANVLTF. CDR3 nucleotide sequence: TGCGCCAGCAGCTTGACGGCGGGGGCCAACGTCCTGACTTTC.

This clonotype was counted a few times. The V call is TRBV20-1, the J call TRBJ2-3; 12 bases are a match to TRBD2. The length of the CDR3 is 16 residues. After removal of 0 bases from V and 5 bases from J, the junction contained 6 bases not matched to a gene. CDR1 is DFQATT, CDR2 SNEGSKA, per germline (reference sequence). The CDR3 loop reads CSARESPTSGRDTQYF. CDR3 nucleotides: TGCAGTGCTAGAGAGAGTCCGACTAGCGGGAGAGATACGCAGTATTTT.

This clonotype has more than one count but fewer than ten. This CDR3 is CASVPWVGSGANVLTF. The CDR3 DNA is TGCGCCAGCGTTCCTTGGGTGGGCAGCGGGGCCAACGTCCTGACTTTC. This chain joins TRBV10-1 and TRBJ2-6, with D uncertain. The length of the CDR3 is 16 residues. With 8 bases removed from V and 4 bases from J, the gap between germline ends came to 18 bases. The germline V gene encodes CDR1 WNHNN and CDR2 SYGVQD (reference sequence).

The rearrangement uses TRBV19 and TRBJ2-7; 8 bases line up with TRBD2. The V gene end was trimmed by 5 bases and the J gene end by 1 base; junction bases not matched to a gene: 7. The CDR3 spans 15 residues. Germline CDR1 LNHDA, CDR2 SQIVND (reference sequence). DNA of the CDR3: TGTGCCAGTAGTCGGAACAGCGGGGGATCCTACGAGCAGTACTTC. This sequence encodes CASSRNSGGSYEQYF.

This clonotype has a count of ten or more. The gene calls are TRBV20-1 and TRBJ2-1; D possibly corresponds to TRBD2 (5 bases). Trimming removed 6 bases at V and 0 bases at J, with 9 bases between. The CDR3 length is 13 residues. CDR1 is DFQATT, CDR2 SNEGSKA, per germline (reference sequence). The CDR3 DNA is TGCAGTGCCCGGGGTTTCTCCTACAATGAGCAGTTCTTC. Translated: CSARGFSYNEQFF.

The rearrangement links TRBV6-5 to TRBJ1-4; D is uncertain. Looked up from germline, CDR1 is MNHEY and CDR2 is SVGAGI. This CDR3 is 16 amino acids long. The V and J ends lost 1 base and 8 bases respectively, with 17 bases between them. CDR3 coding DNA: TGTGCCAGCAGTTACTTAATATCGCACGTAGACGAAAAACTGTTTTTT. It translates to CASSYLISHVDEKLFF.

The chain combines TRBV28 with TRBJ1-5, with 7 bases aligning to TRBD1. The CDR3 covers 16 residues. Unmatched junction bases numbered 11, after V lost 7 bases and J lost 2 bases. CDR1 and CDR2 (germline): MDHEN, SYDVKM. CDR3 sequence (DNA): TGTGCCAGCACCCCTGGGAACAGGGGCGGCAATCAGCCCCAGCATTTT. Translating gives CASTPGNRGGNQPQHF.

The table lists this clonotype with a few counts. This sequence joins TRBV6-2 or TRBV6-3 and TRBJ2-5; D may be TRBD2 (5 bases). V dropped 3 bases and J dropped 5 bases, with 13 bases sitting between them. The CDR3 is 14 residues long. Germline CDR1 MNHEY, CDR2 SVGEGT. The CDR3: CASSYLTREETQYF. For the CDR3, the DNA is TGTGCCAGCAGTTATTTGACGAGGGAGGAGACCCAGTACTTC.

The rearrangement links TRBV7-2 to TRBJ2-2; 10 bases are a match to TRBD1. V lost 0 bases to trimming and J lost 8 bases; unmatched junction nucleotides: 3. Germline V gene data show CDR1 as SGHTA and CDR2 as FQGNSA. The CDR3 length is 15 residues. As DNA, the CDR3 is TGTGCCAGCAGCTTAGCCGGACAGGGGGTAGGGGAGCTGTTTTTT. It translates to CASSLAGQGVGELFF.

This clonotype was detected a few times. For the CDR3, the DNA is TGTGCCAGCACCCTACGGTCCTACGAGCAGTACTTC. It specifies CASTLRSYEQYF. This chain joins TRBV12-3 or TRBV12-4 and TRBJ2-7; D uncertain. This CDR3 has 12 residues. Trimming removed 7 bases from V and 1 base from J, with 8 bases in between.

The CDR3: CASSPDFPEQFF. CDR3 DNA sequence: TGTGCCAGCAGCCCCGACTTCCCGGAGCAGTTCTTC. The chain joins TRBV2 to TRBJ2-1; D ambiguous. Germline assignment: CDR1 SNHLY and CDR2 FYNNEI. The CDR3 is 12 residues long. V lost 6 bases and J lost 10, with 13 bases in between.